The source of this T cell receptor (beta chain) is a study of T cells in women clearing cervical HPV infection. All donors had a single incident cervical HPV16 infection, not prevalent. Libraries were prepared by immunoSEQ multiplex PCR; TCRdb keeps only in-frame clonotypes and omits some of them. The sample spans under 40,000 clones; the ten largest clones claim 6.4%. In regard to this clone: Its specificity is not known. The read terminates 3 residues ahead of where the CDR3 ends, so the germline J gene completes it.

From germline, CDR1 is SGHRS and CDR2 YFSETQ. The CDR3 has 14 amino acids. Regarding the study as a whole: Each sample's T-cell count was unknown, possibly confounding richness. Cases and controls were distinguished at AUC 0.83 by richness and V genes. Controls had more TRBV6-7 (about 0.15%) than cases (roughly 0.11%).

This receptor was obtained from a woman between 18 and 70 years old with a cervical HPV16 infection that either progressed to CIN3+ or cleared (not recorded which). The chain couples TRBV5-1 to TRBJ2-3, with TRBD2 matching over 9 bases. The sample consisted of blood buffy coat. This CDR3 is CASSLLAGQETQYF. The DNA read from the CDR3 is TGCGCCAGCAGCCTTCTAGCGGGACAAGAGACG.